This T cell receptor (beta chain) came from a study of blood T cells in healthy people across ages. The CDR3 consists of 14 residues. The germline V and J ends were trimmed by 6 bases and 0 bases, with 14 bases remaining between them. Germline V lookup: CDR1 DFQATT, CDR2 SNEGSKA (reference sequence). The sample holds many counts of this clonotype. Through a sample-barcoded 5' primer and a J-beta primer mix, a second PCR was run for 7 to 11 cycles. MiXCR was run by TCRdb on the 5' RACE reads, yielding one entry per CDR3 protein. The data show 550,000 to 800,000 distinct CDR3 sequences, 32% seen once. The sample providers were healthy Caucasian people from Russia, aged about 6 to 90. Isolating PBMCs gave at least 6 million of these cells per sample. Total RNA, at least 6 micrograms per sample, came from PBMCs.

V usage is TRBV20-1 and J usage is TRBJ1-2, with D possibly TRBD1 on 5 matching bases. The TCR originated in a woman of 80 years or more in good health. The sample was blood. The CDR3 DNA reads TGCAGTGCCAGGGCGGCAGGTGCTAACTATGGCTACACCTTC. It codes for CSARAAGANYGYTF.